This is a list of T cell receptor beta chains from one sample in a study of cytomegalovirus exposure and HLA in healthy donors. TCRdb keeps only in-frame clones here, not all; method: immunoSEQ multiplex PCR. The table records 140,000 to 150,000 clones, around 80% of them present only once. The sample comprised PBMCs. The receptors were sampled from a female donor in good health and CMV-seronegative. Both conserved end residues are trimmed from each CDR3. The D gene is left open where the match is weak. The size entry is marked missing in some rows and otherwise reads once, few, many or a size class.

V gene,clone size,J gene,D gene,CDR3 protein
TRBV27,.,TRBJ1-4,.,ASRGGNEKLF
TRBV5-1,.,TRBJ2-1,.,ASSFGPQGNEQF
TRBV5-6,.,TRBJ1-2,TRBD1,ASSPGGLDGYT
TRBV27,.,TRBJ2-4,.,ASSSNRIKY
TRBV30,.,TRBJ1-2,.,AWSRLHQGLLGYT
TRBV7-6,few,TRBJ2-7,TRBD1,ASSSLAPGQGAAYEQY
TRBV21-1,few,TRBJ1-1,.,ASSKRGRVNTEAF
TRBV14,.,TRBJ2-1,.,ASSQSQGHGNEQF
TRBV25-1,.,TRBJ2-2,TRBD1,ASEGQGANTGELF
TRBV7-2,.,TRBJ2-7,.,ASSPPSTGAYEQY
TRBV10-3,.,TRBJ2-1,TRBD2,AIRVAGYNEQF
TRBV5-1,many,TRBJ2-7,TRBD2,ASSPGTSGTNSYEQY
TRBV7-2,.,TRBJ2-1,.,ASSLGRWSVSSYNEQF
TRBV7-2,.,TRBJ2-3,.,ASSFKLDTQY
TRBV7-9,.,TRBJ1-2,TRBD1,ASSPGQGHFDYGYT
TRBV27,.,TRBJ2-3,TRBD2,ASRVSGSTNTDTQY
TRBV2,.,TRBJ1-2,.,ASNPLAPDYGYT
TRBV5-4,once,TRBJ2-5,.,ASSLGQQETQY
TRBV27,.,TRBJ2-3,.,ATTAVGGSTDTQY
TRBV28,.,TRBJ1-5,TRBD1,ASRSWTGGPSNQPQH
TRBV7-3,.,TRBJ2-7,.,ASSFGHLYEQY
TRBV30,.,TRBJ2-3,TRBD2,AWSWTSGRITDTQY
TRBV28,.,TRBJ1-5,TRBD1,ASSPMDRGPGQPQH
TRBV9,.,TRBJ1-6,TRBD1,ASSAQTGYGANSPLH
TRBV30,once,TRBJ2-7,.,AWSSQQGGKQY
TRBV10-3,.,TRBJ2-7,TRBD2,AIRDGTSRGNEQY
TRBV7-8,.,TRBJ1-1,.,ASSWGVSMGTEAF
TRBV5-1,.,TRBJ2-3,TRBD2,ASSGGRSGTSADTQY
TRBV7-2,.,TRBJ1-5,.,ASSLETANSNQPQH
TRBV9,once,TRBJ1-5,TRBD1,ASSVGPGGTGSQPQH
TRBV14,.,TRBJ2-5,TRBD2,ASSQVGRAATQY
TRBV7-6,.,TRBJ2-7,.,ASSLERGTAYEQY
TRBV4-1,.,TRBJ2-4,.,ASSRPGQNQNIQY
TRBV19,once,TRBJ1-2,.,ATSILANYGYP
TRBV6-1,.,TRBJ2-2,TRBD2,ASTRLAENTGELF
TRBV2,once,TRBJ2-7,TRBD2,ASRGGWGRIEQY
TRBV5-1,.,TRBJ2-1,TRBD2,ASSLVAGVDRQF
TRBV7-2,few,TRBJ1-2,.,ASSSLRQVNGYT
TRBV7-9,.,TRBJ2-1,TRBD1,AGKGAHGNEQF
TRBV15,.,TRBJ1-2,TRBD1,ATSSAGTGDYGYT
TRBV11-3,.,TRBJ2-7,TRBD1,ASSWGTGFEQY
TRBV28,.,TRBJ1-4,.,ASSLVIRADNRDGEKLF
TRBV5-1,.,TRBJ2-3,.,ASSLTRDTDTQY
TRBV5-4,.,TRBJ1-2,.,ASRSKNYGYT
TRBV28,few,TRBJ1-2,TRBD1,ASSLSGTGGYYGYP
TRBV6-5,.,TRBJ2-1,.,ASSYAGRWSEQF
TRBV6-5,few,TRBJ1-2,.,ASSYSAGHGYT
TRBV28,few,TRBJ2-7,TRBD2,ASSLFRLALFYEQY
TRBV7-2,.,TRBJ2-3,.,ASSLSTCTQY
TRBV5-1,.,TRBJ2-1,.,ASSLDNREF
TRBV5-1,.,TRBJ1-1,.,ASSLGAPPNTEAF